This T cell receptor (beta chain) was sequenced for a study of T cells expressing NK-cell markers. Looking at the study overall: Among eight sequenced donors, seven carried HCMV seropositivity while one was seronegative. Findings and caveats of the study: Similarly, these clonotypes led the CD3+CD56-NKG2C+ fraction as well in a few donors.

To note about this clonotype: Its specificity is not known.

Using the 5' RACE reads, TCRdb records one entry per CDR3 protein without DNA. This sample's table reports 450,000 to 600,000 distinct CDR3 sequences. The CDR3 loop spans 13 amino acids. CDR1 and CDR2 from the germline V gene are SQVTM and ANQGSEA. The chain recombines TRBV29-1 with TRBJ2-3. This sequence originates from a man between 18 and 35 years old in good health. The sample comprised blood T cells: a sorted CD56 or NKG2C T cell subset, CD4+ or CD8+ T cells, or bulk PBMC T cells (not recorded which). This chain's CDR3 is CSVAGTVADTQYF.